The rows below give T cell receptor beta chains drawn from one sample of a study of OX40 agonist ivuxolimab in advanced cancers. Sequenced by immunoSEQ multiplex PCR; TCRdb stores in-frame clones only, minus some. The table lists around 63,000 clones, about 88% of them singletons, with approximately 0.25% in the top ten. The input for sequencing was CD4+ or CD8+ T cells sorted from blood, taken in a trial of the OX40 agonist ivuxolimab. All receptors derive from an adult with an advanced solid tumor such as melanoma, head and neck, liver or kidney cancer. Each CDR3 is given with its conserved first and last residue. D genes are given only for firm matches. The size entry is marked missing in some rows and otherwise reads once, few, many or a size class.

j_call d_call clone_size v_call cdr3_aa cdr3_nt
TRBJ2-7 TRBD1 - TRBV28 CASIPGQGPYEQYF TGTGCCAGCATCCCGGGACAGGGTCCCTACGAGCAGTACTTC
TRBJ2-7 - - TRBV11-2 CASSYLDSSYEQYF TGTGCCAGCAGCTATCTGGACAGCTCCTACGAGCAGTACTTC
TRBJ2-1 TRBD2 - TRBV7-9 CASSLASGAGGAKQFF TGTGCCAGCAGCTTAGCGAGCGGGGCCGGGGGGGCTAAGCAGTTCTTC
TRBJ2-1 - - TRBV11-2 CASSLDSIWDEQFF TGTGCCAGCAGCTTAGATTCCATTTGGGATGAGCAGTTCTTC
TRBJ2-5 - - TRBV6-5 CASSYSWPPKETQYF TGTGCCAGCAGTTACTCCTGGCCGCCAAAAGAGACCCAGTACTTC
TRBJ2-1 TRBD2 - TRBV28 CASSLTGGEVSYNEQFF TGTGCCAGCAGTCTAACGGGGGGGGAGGTCTCCTACAATGAGCAGTTCTTC
TRBJ2-7 - - TRBV6-5 CASSYSQGRAEQYF TGTGCCAGCAGTTACTCGCAGGGGAGGGCCGAGCAGTACTTC
TRBJ2-7 - - TRBV5-1 CASSPLEGLSYEQYF TGCGCCAGCAGCCCCCTAGAGGGCCTCTCCTACGAGCAGTACTTC
TRBJ2-2 - - TRBV5-4 CASSPSLANTGELFF TGTGCCAGCAGCCCATCCCTCGCGAACACCGGGGAGCTGTTTTTT
TRBJ1-5 TRBD1 few TRBV28 CASQTGRQPQHF TGTGCCAGCCAGACAGGGCGTCAGCCCCAGCATTTT
TRBJ2-3 TRBD2 - TRBV7-7 CASSLGLAGGSDTQYF TGTGCCAGCAGCTTAGGGCTAGCGGGAGGTTCGGATACGCAGTATTTT
TRBJ1-5 - once TRBV28 CASRTPTGSNQPQHF TGTGCCAGCAGAACCCCCACAGGGTCCAATCAGCCCCAGCATTTT
TRBJ2-1 - - TRBV5-1 CASSLGSDNEQFF TGCGCCAGCAGCTTGGGCAGCGACAATGAGCAGTTCTTC
TRBJ2-3 TRBD2 - TRBV28 CASSLLAGVRTQYF TGTGCCAGCAGTTTACTAGCGGGGGTCCGCACGCAGTATTTT
TRBJ2-6 - - TRBV4-3 CASSPDYSGANVLTF TGCGCCAGCAGCCCTGATTACTCTGGGGCCAACGTCCTGACTTTC
TRBJ2-7 - - TRBV19 CASRVTTQGPYEQYF TGTGCCAGTAGGGTTACGACCCAGGGACCCTACGAGCAGTACTTC
TRBJ2-5 - - TRBV28 CACNTHPRETQYF TGTGCCTGCAATACCCACCCAAGAGAGACCCAGTACTTC